The present TCR beta chain was sequenced within a study of cytomegalovirus exposure and HLA in healthy donors. The V and J ends lost 6 bases and 0 bases respectively, with 3 bases between them. Germline CDR1 is MNHEY and CDR2 is SMNVEV (reference sequence). CDR3 length equals 11 residues. PCR involved 60 Vbeta and 13 Jbeta primers. Clones were sequenced by immunoSEQ multiplex PCR, and TCRdb holds only the in-frame ones, with some missing. The repertoire has 150,000 to 200,000 clones, about four fifths of them found once; the top ten carry 1.6%. The sequence was collected from a woman in her 50s in good health and CMV-seronegative. Sequenced sample: PBMCs. V usage is TRBV27 and J usage is TRBJ2-7; D is unclear. The CDR3 nucleotides are TGTGCCAGCAGAGCCTCCTACGAGCAGTACTTC. Translation gives CASRASYEQYF.